This TCR beta chain comes out of a study of cytomegalovirus exposure and HLA in healthy donors. About the research overall: Earlier work reported approximately 100 million unique TCR beta sequences from some 180 million T cells.

About this clone itself: What it binds is not known.

Use of 60 Vbeta and 13 Jbeta primers characterized the PCR. Sequencing used immunoSEQ multiplex PCR; TCRdb keeps in-frame clones, though not all of them. The sample yields about 200,000 clones, around 73% seen once. The CDR3 sequence is 15 residues long. Per the germline V gene, CDR1 is SGHRS and CDR2 is YFSETQ. Trimming at V came to 2 bases and at J to 0 bases, leaving 1 base not matched to a gene. Study observations and caveats: Most subjects had HLA-A and HLA-B alleles reportedly predicted accurately by TCR beta sequences. Trimming of TCR beta V- and J-genes showed a link, identified in a later analysis, to a missense DCLRE1C variant. The only immune exposure information that was available was CMV serostatus.

The sequenced material came from PBMCs. The chain joins TRBV5-1 to TRBJ2-1; 8 nucleotides line up with TRBD2. The source of this sequence is a male donor in good health and CMV-seronegative. CDR3 nucleotide sequence: TGCGCCAGCAGCTTAAGCGGGAGCTCCTACAATGAGCAGTTCTTC. It is translated as CASSLSGSSYNEQFF.